This T cell receptor (beta chain) is drawn from a study of neoadjuvant anti-PD-1 for oral cavity cancer. Germline V gene data show CDR1 as SNHLY and CDR2 as FYNNEI. V trimming: 6 bases; J trimming: 5 bases; junction bases outside the gene matches: 9. This CDR3 is built from 15 residues. PBMC libraries mostly used 400 to 550 ng of input genomic DNA, with six replicates per sample. Clones were read by immunoSEQ multiplex PCR, and TCRdb kept only the in-frame ones, dropping some. In the table there are 15,000 to 20,000 clones, roughly 70% of which are singletons. The sample was PBMCs, taken before nivolumab (anti-PD-1) treatment. The TCR was taken from a person aged 40 to 85 with oral cavity squamous cell carcinoma. The chain links TRBV2 to TRBJ2-2; 7 bases align to TRBD2. CDR3 sequence: CASRRQWGGTGELFF. The CDR3 DNA sequence: TGTGCCAGCAGGAGACAGTGGGGAGGGACCGGGGAGCTGTTTTTT.